A selection of T cell receptor beta chains follows, all from one sample in a study of blood T cell repertoires in COVID-19. Sequencing used immunoSEQ multiplex PCR; TCRdb keeps in-frame clones, though not all of them. The sample holds some 380,000 clones, around 84% seen once. Material: peripheral blood. The source of these receptors is a human donor with acute or convalescent COVID-19. The donor label of this sample is uncertain. Both conserved end residues are part of each CDR3. A D gene is named only where the DNA matches it firmly. The listing skips clone size in some rows; elsewhere it reads once, few, many or a size class.

clone size	D gene	J gene	V gene	CDR3 protein	CDR3 DNA
once	TRBD1	TRBJ2-7	TRBV10-3	CAIGLRRDRVGEQYF	TGTGCCATTGGCCTGAGACGGGACAGGGTTGGCGAGCAGTACTTC
.	TRBD1	TRBJ1-2	TRBV6-5	CASSTTGDYGYTF	TGTGCCAGCAGTACGACAGGGGACTATGGCTACACCTTC
.	TRBD2	TRBJ2-3	TRBV5-6	CASSLVGLAADTQYF	TGTGCCAGCAGCTTGGTAGGACTAGCCGCAGATACGCAGTATTTT
once	.	TRBJ2-1	TRBV7-6	CASSEGAGHTTIEQFF	TGTGCCAGCAGCGAAGGGGCAGGGCATACGACGATCGAGCAGTTCTTC
.	.	TRBJ1-5	TRBV28	CASSLSGQDSVAYQPQHF	TGTGCCAGCAGTTTAAGTGGCCAGGATTCTGTGGCGTATCAGCCCCAGCATTTT
.	.	TRBJ2-5	TRBV5-4	CASSFFPQETQYF	TGTGCCAGCAGCTTTTTTCCCCAGGAGACCCAGTACTTC
once	TRBD1	TRBJ1-2	TRBV7-9	CASSLFFRSPGQGYGYTF	TGTGCCAGCAGCTTATTTTTCAGGAGCCCGGGACAGGGTTATGGCTACACCTTC
.	.	TRBJ2-5	TRBV7-9	CASSSLKSSITYGETQYF	TGTGCCAGCAGCTCCTTAAAGTCTAGCATCACCTACGGGGAGACCCAGTACTTC
.	.	TRBJ2-5	TRBV14	CASSQGGRVGETQYF	TGTGCCAGCAGCCAAGGTGGGAGAGTGGGAGAGACCCAGTACTTC
.	TRBD2	TRBJ2-5	TRBV18	CASSPPGLAVQETQYF	TGTGCCAGCTCACCACCGGGACTAGCGGTTCAAGAGACCCAGTACTTC